This TCR beta chain was sequenced in a study of breast tumors, draining lymph nodes, adjacent tissues (dated by TCRdb to the mid-2010s). In the study overall: In breast cancer patients, the study compared the TCR beta repertoires of tumor, adjacent nontumor tissue and axillary lymph nodes. In human breast cancer, the study set out to assess how tumor, surrounding tissue and draining lymph node repertoires relate to one another and whether T cells might be exchanged between them.

The lymph node samples were taken from the axillary draining lymph nodes of breast cancer patients. Beyond this particular receptor, the publication reports: Tumor and nontumor tissue repertoires were significantly more similar in luminal-like than in basal-like breast cancer. Tumor T-cell repertoires showed less diversity than lymph node repertoires and more diversity than nontumor tissue repertoires, and tumor T-cell repertoires showed preferential V and J gene usage. The study presented the conclusion that tumor T cells originate in lymph nodes as consistent with a hypothesis, not as something directly demonstrated. The data were considered consistent with most tumor T cells being derived from the lymph node and subsequently expanding within tumor tissue.

Note on this clonotype: Its specific antigen is unknown. One junction end disagrees with the germline gene, perhaps due to a read error.

The reads were generated on an Illumina HiSeq 2000. TCR beta chain libraries were generated through multiplex PCR amplification. The amplified TCR beta chain products were analyzed by high-throughput sequencing. The public sequencing data were trimmed at Q25 with fastp and processed into clonotypes with MiXCR by TCRdb, which kept only in-frame beta chains. Duplicate CDR3 protein sequences are folded into a single record with the most common DNA and genes. Counted in this sample were 150,000 to 200,000 distinct CDR3 sequences; about 30% of them appeared once. The top ten hold less than 4% of the sample. CDR1 and CDR2 are read off the germline V gene (reference sequence) as DFQATT and SNEGSKA. CDR3 length: 13 amino acids, cysteine to phenylalanine. Here the CDR3 DNA is all that survives: 39 bases in frame from base 1.

This clonotype was sampled from a female donor with breast cancer. Some clones in this sample may be carry-over from other donors' samples. The V and J segments used are TRBV20-1 and TRBJ1-5; TRBD1 might be the D gene, on 6 matching bases. Sequenced material: axillary lymph node tissue. The CDR3 is CSAGGAGNQPPHF. The nucleotide sequence reads TGCAGTGCCGGGGGCGCTGGCAATCAGCCCCCGCATTTT.